A selection of T cell receptor beta chains follows, all from one sample in a study of beta chain features in type 1 diabetes. Assay used: immunoSEQ multiplex PCR; TCRdb lists only in-frame clones, some missing. The profile shows under 550,000 clones, about an eighth of them singletons. Sequencing input: naive CD4+ T cells from blood. Source of these receptors: a woman aged 18 to 35 in good health. The CDR3 runs from the conserved cysteine through the conserved F or W. The order of the fields is CDR3 DNA, CDR3 protein, J gene, clone size, D gene, V gene. D genes are given only for firm matches. Part of the rows lack a size; the others show once, few, many or a class for expanded clones.

cdr3_nt: TGTGCCAGCAGCCAAGATCCAGCGGGATTGGGCACAGATACGCAGTATTTT
cdr3_aa: CASSQDPAGLGTDTQYF
j_call: TRBJ2-3
clone_size: .
d_call: TRBD2
v_call: TRBV4-2

cdr3_nt: TGTGCCAGCAGCGCTGACCATTCTTCTGGGGCCAACGTCCTGACTTTC
cdr3_aa: CASSADHSSGANVLTF
j_call: TRBJ2-6
clone_size: .
d_call: .
v_call: TRBV9

cdr3_nt: TGTGCCAGCAGCTTCTCACTAGCGAACCTCCCCAGCGGTACGCAGTATTTT
cdr3_aa: CASSFSLANLPSGTQYF
j_call: TRBJ2-3
clone_size: .
d_call: TRBD2
v_call: TRBV7-8

cdr3_nt: TGTGCCATTGCAACAGGGATAAGCACAGATACGCAGTATTTT
cdr3_aa: CAIATGISTDTQYF
j_call: TRBJ2-3
clone_size: few
d_call: .
v_call: TRBV7-2

cdr3_nt: TGCAGCGTTGACCGGACTAGCGGCCGCACAGATACGCAGTATTTT
cdr3_aa: CSVDRTSGRTDTQYF
j_call: TRBJ2-3
clone_size: few
d_call: TRBD2
v_call: TRBV29-1

cdr3_nt: TGCAGCGTCCGCGACGGGACATGGGCAGAGACCCAGTACTTC
cdr3_aa: CSVRDGTWAETQYF
j_call: TRBJ2-5
clone_size: few
d_call: .
v_call: TRBV29-1

cdr3_nt: TGTGCCAGCAGCCCAGCCTACGAGCAGTACTTC
cdr3_aa: CASSPAYEQYF
j_call: TRBJ2-7
clone_size: few
d_call: .
v_call: TRBV7-2

cdr3_nt: TGCGCCAGCAGCCAGCCGGGACAGGGAATCCCAGATACGCAGTATTTT
cdr3_aa: CASSQPGQGIPDTQYF
j_call: TRBJ2-3
clone_size: few
d_call: TRBD1
v_call: TRBV4-3

cdr3_nt: TGTGCCAGCAGCTTGGGGTTTCTAGGGGCAGAGACCCAGTACTTC
cdr3_aa: CASSLGFLGAETQYF
j_call: TRBJ2-5
clone_size: .
d_call: .
v_call: TRBV7-9

cdr3_nt: TGTGCCAGCAGCGTAGGAGATTACGAGCAGTACTTC
cdr3_aa: CASSVGDYEQYF
j_call: TRBJ2-7
clone_size: .
d_call: .
v_call: TRBV9

cdr3_nt: TGTGCCAGCAGCTTAGGACGGACGAAAATCTATGGCTACACCTTC
cdr3_aa: CASSLGRTKIYGYTF
j_call: TRBJ1-2
clone_size: few
d_call: .
v_call: TRBV7-2

cdr3_nt: TGTGCCAGCAGCGCGCAGGGCTTAGGCACCGGGGAGCTGTTTTTT
cdr3_aa: CASSAQGLGTGELFF
j_call: TRBJ2-2
clone_size: few
d_call: .
v_call: TRBV9

cdr3_nt: TGTGCCAGCAGCGAGGGGGCTTGGGAGCCCCAGCATTTT
cdr3_aa: CASSEGAWEPQHF
j_call: TRBJ1-5
clone_size: few
d_call: TRBD1
v_call: TRBV9

cdr3_nt: TGTGCCAGTAGTATGCCAGGCAGATACACAGATACGCAGTATTTT
cdr3_aa: CASSMPGRYTDTQYF
j_call: TRBJ2-3
clone_size: few
d_call: .
v_call: TRBV19

cdr3_nt: TGCAGCGTTGCGGCTAGACGGAGGGAGACCCAGTACTTC
cdr3_aa: CSVAARRRETQYF
j_call: TRBJ2-5
clone_size: few
d_call: .
v_call: TRBV29-1

cdr3_nt: TGCGCCAGCAGCTTAGACACATATGGCTACACCTTC
cdr3_aa: CASSLDTYGYTF
j_call: TRBJ1-2
clone_size: .
d_call: .
v_call: TRBV5-1

cdr3_nt: TGTGCCAGCAGCTTAGAGGCTGCGGGAGGTCCGGGTGAGCAGTTCTTC
cdr3_aa: CASSLEAAGGPGEQFF
j_call: TRBJ2-1
clone_size: .
d_call: TRBD2
v_call: TRBV7-2

cdr3_nt: TGTGCCAGCAGCAACAGGGGAGGTGGCTACACCTTC
cdr3_aa: CASSNRGGGYTF
j_call: TRBJ1-2
clone_size: .
d_call: TRBD1
v_call: TRBV7-2

cdr3_nt: TGTGCCAGCAGCCAACCAGGACTAGCGGGAGAGAATGAGCAGTTCTTC
cdr3_aa: CASSQPGLAGENEQFF
j_call: TRBJ2-1
clone_size: .
d_call: TRBD2
v_call: TRBV4-2

cdr3_nt: TGTGCCAGCAGTTTTGAAACTAGTCAGAACACCGGGGAGCTGTTTTTT
cdr3_aa: CASSFETSQNTGELFF
j_call: TRBJ2-2
clone_size: few
d_call: .
v_call: TRBV6-5

cdr3_nt: TGTGCCAGCAGCTTAAGAAACTCCTACGAGCAGTACTTC
cdr3_aa: CASSLRNSYEQYF
j_call: TRBJ2-7
clone_size: .
d_call: .
v_call: TRBV7-9

cdr3_nt: TGTGCCAGCAGCCGGACAGGGGCCACTGAAGCTTTCTTT
cdr3_aa: CASSRTGATEAFF
j_call: TRBJ1-1
clone_size: few
d_call: TRBD1
v_call: TRBV7-3

cdr3_nt: TGTGCCAGCAGAGGGACAGGGACAGATACGCAGTATTTT
cdr3_aa: CASRGTGTDTQYF
j_call: TRBJ2-3
clone_size: few
d_call: TRBD1
v_call: TRBV27

cdr3_nt: TGTGCCAGCAGCTTAGGGCGGGCGGCAGGGGCCGTGTTCTTC
cdr3_aa: CASSLGRAAGAVFF
j_call: TRBJ2-4
clone_size: .
d_call: .
v_call: TRBV7-8

cdr3_nt: TGTGCCTGGAGCCAGGCGCCCTATGGCTACACCTTC
cdr3_aa: CAWSQAPYGYTF
j_call: TRBJ1-2
clone_size: .
d_call: .
v_call: TRBV30

cdr3_nt: TGCAGCGTGTCCAGTATCACTGAAGCTTTCTTT
cdr3_aa: CSVSSITEAFF
j_call: TRBJ1-1
clone_size: many
d_call: .
v_call: TRBV29-1

cdr3_nt: TGTGCCAGTAGTATCTTCGAAGGCTACACCTTC
cdr3_aa: CASSIFEGYTF
j_call: TRBJ1-2
clone_size: few
d_call: .
v_call: TRBV19

cdr3_nt: TGTGCCAGCAGCAGGGAGGGACAGGACGGAGAGACCCAGTACTTC
cdr3_aa: CASSREGQDGETQYF
j_call: TRBJ2-5
clone_size: .
d_call: .
v_call: TRBV11-2

cdr3_nt: TGCAGCGTTGCTGGACGGGGGGATCAAGAGACCCAGTACTTC
cdr3_aa: CSVAGRGDQETQYF
j_call: TRBJ2-5
clone_size: .
d_call: TRBD2
v_call: TRBV29-1

cdr3_nt: TGCAGTGCTGGGGGGACCTACGAGCAGTACTTC
cdr3_aa: CSAGGTYEQYF
j_call: TRBJ2-7
clone_size: .
d_call: .
v_call: TRBV20-1

cdr3_nt: TGCAGCGTTGAGTCAGGTGGTTTGGAGACCCAGTACTTC
cdr3_aa: CSVESGGLETQYF
j_call: TRBJ2-5
clone_size: few
d_call: .
v_call: TRBV29-1